This T cell receptor (beta chain) was documented in a study of cytomegalovirus exposure and HLA in healthy donors. Overall study: The 120 or so validation repertoires and the roughly 690 first-cohort repertoires shared a platform, a later analysis reported. Study outcomes and limitations: Altogether, 160 or so TCR beta chains were recorded as cytomegalovirus-associated. Rare TCR sequences predominated, though certain public TCRs were found in many donors. Subsequent analysis showed first-cohort TCR clusters tending to co-occur in 120 or so validation repertoires.

A note on this clone: The antigen remains undetermined.

Clones were sequenced by immunoSEQ multiplex PCR, and TCRdb holds only the in-frame ones, with some missing. The sample yields about 220,000 clones, 88% seen once. The receptor comes from a woman in her late teens or twenties in good health and CMV-seronegative. The specimen was PBMCs.

This CDR3 reads CASSSRLAGESTDTQYF. The CDR3 region has the DNA TGTGCCAGCAGCTCTAGACTAGCGGGAGAGAGCACAGATACGCAGTATTTT. The gene calls are TRBV28 and TRBJ2-3, with 12 bases matching TRBD2. Germline trimming cut 6 bases from V and 0 bases from J; bases unmatched to any gene: 7. This CDR3 comprises 17 residues. The V gene's germline CDR1 is MDHEN and CDR2 SYDVKM.